This TCR beta chain was found in a study of blood T cell repertoires in COVID-19. This CDR3 spans 15 amino acids. The junction had 10 bases not matched to a gene; V was cut back by 4 bases and J by 8 bases. CDR1 is LGHNA and CDR2 is YSLEER in the germline V gene. Repertoires were generated with immunoSEQ multiplex PCR, while TCRdb's copy carries only in-frame clones and drops some. The sample shows approximately 140,000 clones, approximately 80% of them seen only once. Sequenced sample: peripheral blood. The chain combines TRBV4-3 with TRBJ1-2; TRBD1 aligns across 10 bases. This clonotype was sampled from a human donor in a cohort sampled during active COVID-19. Written as DNA, the CDR3 is TGCGCCAGCAGCCTCCTCCGGGACAGGGGCGGGGGCTACACCTTC. Translated, it gives CASSLLRDRGGGYTF.